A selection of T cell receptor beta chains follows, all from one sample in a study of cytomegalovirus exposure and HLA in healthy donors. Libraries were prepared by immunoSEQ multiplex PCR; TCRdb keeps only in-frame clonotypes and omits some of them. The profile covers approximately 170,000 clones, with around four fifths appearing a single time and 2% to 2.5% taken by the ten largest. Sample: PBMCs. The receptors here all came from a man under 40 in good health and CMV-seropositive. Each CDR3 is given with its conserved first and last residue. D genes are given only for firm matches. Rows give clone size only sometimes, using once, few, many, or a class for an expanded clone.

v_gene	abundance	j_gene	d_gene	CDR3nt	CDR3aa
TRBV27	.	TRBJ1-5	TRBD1	TGTGCCAGCAGCTTCTTGGGGACAGGGGGCGCAGGCAATCAGCCCCAGCATTTT	CASSFLGTGGAGNQPQHF
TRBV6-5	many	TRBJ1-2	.	TGTGCCAGCAGTTACTCGGAGGGGATTGCCTATGGCTACACCTTC	CASSYSEGIAYGYTF
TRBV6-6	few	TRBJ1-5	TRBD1	TGTGCCAGCAGAGGACAGGGTCGTCAGCCCCAGCATTTT	CASRGQGRQPQHF
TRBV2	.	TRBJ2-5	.	TGTGCCAGCACCGGGGAACTGGAGACCCAGTACTTC	CASTGELETQYF
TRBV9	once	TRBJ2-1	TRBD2	TGTGCCAGCAGCGTAGGACCGTGGGGGGGACGCGACAATGAGCAGTTCTTC	CASSVGPWGGRDNEQFF
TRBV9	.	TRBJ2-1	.	TGTGCCAGCAGCGTCGACGGGACACCTTCCTACAATGAGCAGTTCTTC	CASSVDGTPSYNEQFF
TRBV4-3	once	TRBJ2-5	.	TGCGCCAGCAGCCCCGACCGTCAGGGGATGGGGACCCAGTACTTC	CASSPDRQGMGTQYF
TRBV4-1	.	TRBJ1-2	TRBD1	TGCGCCAGCAGCCAAGAGGACAGGGTCGGTGGCTACACCTTC	CASSQEDRVGGYTF
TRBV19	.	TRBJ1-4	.	TGTGCCAGTAGTATTGGATACGCGGGAAATAATGAAAAACTGTTTTTT	CASSIGYAGNNEKLFF
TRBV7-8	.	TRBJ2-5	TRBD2	TGTGCCAGCAGCTTAGTTTTCCTAGCGGGGGTTGTGGGGGAGACCCAGTACTTC	CASSLVFLAGVVGETQYF
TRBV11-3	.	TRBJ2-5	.	TGTGCCAGCAGCTTAGGTAGCAGCACGGATACCCAGTACTTC	CASSLGSSTDTQYF